Sequencing of this T cell receptor beta chain was carried out in a study of T cell responses to AZD1222 COVID-19 vaccine. Libraries were prepared by immunoSEQ multiplex PCR; TCRdb keeps only in-frame clonotypes and omits some of them. Of 150,000 to 200,000 clones in the sample, 90% to 95% were seen once. Trimming removed 1 base from V and 7 bases from J, with 8 bases in between. This CDR3 has 14 amino acids. From germline, CDR1 is LGHDT and CDR2 YNNKEL (reference sequence). Pooling was applied to second doses at about 4 or about 12 weeks. The TCR comes from an adult who received the AZD1222 COVID-19 vaccine. The genes are TRBV3-1 (or the pseudogene TRBV3-2) and TRBJ1-6; D not certain. Source: peripheral blood, taken 28 days after the second AZD1222 dose. CDR3 bases: TGTGCCAGCAGCCAAGGTTTGGGGAATTCACCCCTCCACTTT. Its translation is CASSQGLGNSPLHF.